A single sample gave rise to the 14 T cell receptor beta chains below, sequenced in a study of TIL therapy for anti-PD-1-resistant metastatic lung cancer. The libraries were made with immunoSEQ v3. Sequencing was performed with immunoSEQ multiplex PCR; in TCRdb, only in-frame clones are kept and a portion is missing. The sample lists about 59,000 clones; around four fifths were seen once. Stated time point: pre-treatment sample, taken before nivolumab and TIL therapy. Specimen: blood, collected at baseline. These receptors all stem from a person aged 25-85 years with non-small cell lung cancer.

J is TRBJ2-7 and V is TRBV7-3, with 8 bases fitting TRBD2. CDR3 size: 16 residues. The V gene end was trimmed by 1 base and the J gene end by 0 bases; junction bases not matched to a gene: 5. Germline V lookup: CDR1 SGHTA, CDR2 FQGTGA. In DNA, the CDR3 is TGTGCCAGCAGCTTAAGAGGCGGGGGGAGCTCCTACGAGCAGTACTTC. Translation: CASSLRGGGSSYEQYF.

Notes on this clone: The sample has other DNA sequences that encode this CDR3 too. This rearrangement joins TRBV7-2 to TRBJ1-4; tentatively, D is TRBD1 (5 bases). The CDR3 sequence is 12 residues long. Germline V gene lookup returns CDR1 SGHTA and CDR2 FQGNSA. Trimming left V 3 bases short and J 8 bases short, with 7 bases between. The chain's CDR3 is CASSFRGEKLFF. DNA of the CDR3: TGTGCCAGCAGCTTCCGGGGGGAAAAACTGTTTTTT.

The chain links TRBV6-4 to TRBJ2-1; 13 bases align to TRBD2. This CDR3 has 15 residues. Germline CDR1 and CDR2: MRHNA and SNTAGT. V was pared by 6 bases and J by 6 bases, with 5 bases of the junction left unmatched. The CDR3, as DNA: TGTGCCAGCAGCCCCACTAGCGGGGGGGGCAATGAGCAGTTCTTC. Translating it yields CASSPTSGGGNEQFF.

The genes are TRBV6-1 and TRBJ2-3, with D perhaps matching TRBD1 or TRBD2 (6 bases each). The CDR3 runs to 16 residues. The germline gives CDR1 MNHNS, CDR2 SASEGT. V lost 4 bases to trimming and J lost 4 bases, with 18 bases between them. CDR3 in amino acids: CASSARAGGIADTQYF. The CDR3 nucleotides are TGTGCCAGCAGTGCCCGGGCCGGGGGCATCGCAGATACGCAGTATTTT.

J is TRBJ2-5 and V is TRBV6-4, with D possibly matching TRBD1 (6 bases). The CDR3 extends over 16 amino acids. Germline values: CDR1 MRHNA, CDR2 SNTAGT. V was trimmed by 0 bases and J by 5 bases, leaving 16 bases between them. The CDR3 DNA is TGTGCCAGCAGTGACTCGAGCCAGGGGTCTTGTGAGACCCAGTACTTC. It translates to CASSDSSQGSCETQYF.

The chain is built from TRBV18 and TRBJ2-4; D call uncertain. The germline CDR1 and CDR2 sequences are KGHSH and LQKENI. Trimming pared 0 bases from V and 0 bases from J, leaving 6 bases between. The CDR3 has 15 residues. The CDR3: CASSPPSLAKNIQYF. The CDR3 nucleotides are TGTGCCAGCTCACCACCATCCCTAGCCAAAAACATTCAGTACTTC.

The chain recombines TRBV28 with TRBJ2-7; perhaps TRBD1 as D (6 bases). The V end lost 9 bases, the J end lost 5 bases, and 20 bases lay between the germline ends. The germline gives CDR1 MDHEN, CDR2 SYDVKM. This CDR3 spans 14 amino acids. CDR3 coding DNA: TGTGCCAGTGGAAATTACAGGGAACTCGACGAGCAGTACTTC. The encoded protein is CASGNYRELDEQYF.

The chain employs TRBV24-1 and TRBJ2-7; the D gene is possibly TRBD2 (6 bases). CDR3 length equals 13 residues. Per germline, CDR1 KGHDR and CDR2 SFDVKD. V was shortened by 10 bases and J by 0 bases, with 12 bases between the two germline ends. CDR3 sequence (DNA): TGTGCCACACGGGACTCCCGCTCCTACGAGCAGTACTTC. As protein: CATRDSRSYEQYF.

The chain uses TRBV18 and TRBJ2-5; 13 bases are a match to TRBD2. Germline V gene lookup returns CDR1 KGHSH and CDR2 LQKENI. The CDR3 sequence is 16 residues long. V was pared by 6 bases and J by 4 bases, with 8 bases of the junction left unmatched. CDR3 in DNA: TGTGCCAGCTCCCTCGGACTAGCGGGGGTTCGAGAGACCCAGTACTTC. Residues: CASSLGLAGVRETQYF.

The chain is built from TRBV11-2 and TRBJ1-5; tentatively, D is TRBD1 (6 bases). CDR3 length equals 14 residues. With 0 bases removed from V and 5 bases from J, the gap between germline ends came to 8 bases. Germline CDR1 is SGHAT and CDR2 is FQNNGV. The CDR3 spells CASSLDRGDQPQHF. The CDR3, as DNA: TGTGCCAGCAGCTTAGATAGGGGGGATCAGCCCCAGCATTTT.

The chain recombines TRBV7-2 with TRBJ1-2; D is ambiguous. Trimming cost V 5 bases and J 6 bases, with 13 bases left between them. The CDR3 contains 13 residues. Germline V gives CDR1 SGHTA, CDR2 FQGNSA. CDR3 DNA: TGTGCCAGCAGCCAGAGTCAAGGCGATGGCTACACCTTC. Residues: CASSQSQGDGYTF.

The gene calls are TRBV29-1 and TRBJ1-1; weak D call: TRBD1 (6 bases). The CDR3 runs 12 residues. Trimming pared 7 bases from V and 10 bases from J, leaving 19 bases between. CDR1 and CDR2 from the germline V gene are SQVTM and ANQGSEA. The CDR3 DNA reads TGCAGCGGTTCCGGGACACTGGGAGCAGCTTTCTTT. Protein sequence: CSGSGTLGAAFF.

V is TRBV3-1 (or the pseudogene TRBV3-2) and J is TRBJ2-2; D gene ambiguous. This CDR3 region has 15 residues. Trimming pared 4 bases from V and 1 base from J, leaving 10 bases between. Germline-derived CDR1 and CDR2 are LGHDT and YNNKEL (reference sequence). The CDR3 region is CASSPQWGNTGELFF. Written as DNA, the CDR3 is TGTGCCAGCAGCCCCCAGTGGGGGAACACCGGGGAGCTGTTTTTT.

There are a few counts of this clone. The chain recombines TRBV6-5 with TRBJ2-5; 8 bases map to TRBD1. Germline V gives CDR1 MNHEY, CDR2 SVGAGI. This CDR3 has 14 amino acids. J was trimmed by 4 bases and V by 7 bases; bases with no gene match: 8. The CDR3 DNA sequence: TGTGCCAGCACTCGGACAGGGCGTAGAGAGACCCAGTACTTC. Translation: CASTRTGRRETQYF.